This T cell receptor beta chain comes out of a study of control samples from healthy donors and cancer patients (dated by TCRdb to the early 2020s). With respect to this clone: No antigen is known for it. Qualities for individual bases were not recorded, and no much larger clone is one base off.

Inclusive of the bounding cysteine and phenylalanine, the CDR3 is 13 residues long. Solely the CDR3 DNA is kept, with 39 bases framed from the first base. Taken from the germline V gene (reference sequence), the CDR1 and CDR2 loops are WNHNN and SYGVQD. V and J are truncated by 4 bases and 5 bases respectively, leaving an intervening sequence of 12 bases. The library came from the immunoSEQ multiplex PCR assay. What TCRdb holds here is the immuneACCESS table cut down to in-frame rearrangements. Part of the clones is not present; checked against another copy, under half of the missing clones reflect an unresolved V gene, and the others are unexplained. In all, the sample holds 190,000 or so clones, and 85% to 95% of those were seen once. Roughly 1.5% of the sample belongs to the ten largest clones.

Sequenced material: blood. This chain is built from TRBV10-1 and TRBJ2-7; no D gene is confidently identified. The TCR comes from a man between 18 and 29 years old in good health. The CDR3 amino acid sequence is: CASSGGPRDEQYF. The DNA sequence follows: TGCGCCAGCAGTGGAGGACCACGGGACGAGCAGTACTTC.